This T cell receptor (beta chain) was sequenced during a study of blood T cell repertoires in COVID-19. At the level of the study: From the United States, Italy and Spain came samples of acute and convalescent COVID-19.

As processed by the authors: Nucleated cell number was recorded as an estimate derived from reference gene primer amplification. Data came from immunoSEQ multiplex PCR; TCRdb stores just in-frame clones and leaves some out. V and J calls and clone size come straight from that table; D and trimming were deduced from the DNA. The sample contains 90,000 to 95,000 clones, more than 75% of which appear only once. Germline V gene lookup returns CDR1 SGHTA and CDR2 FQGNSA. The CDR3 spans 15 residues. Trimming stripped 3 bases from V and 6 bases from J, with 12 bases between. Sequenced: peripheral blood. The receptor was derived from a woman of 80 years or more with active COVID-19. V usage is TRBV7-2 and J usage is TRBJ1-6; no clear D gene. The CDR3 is CASSLYSGLNSPLHF. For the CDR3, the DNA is TGTGCCAGCAGCTTGTATTCAGGTCTTAATTCACCCCTCCACTTT.